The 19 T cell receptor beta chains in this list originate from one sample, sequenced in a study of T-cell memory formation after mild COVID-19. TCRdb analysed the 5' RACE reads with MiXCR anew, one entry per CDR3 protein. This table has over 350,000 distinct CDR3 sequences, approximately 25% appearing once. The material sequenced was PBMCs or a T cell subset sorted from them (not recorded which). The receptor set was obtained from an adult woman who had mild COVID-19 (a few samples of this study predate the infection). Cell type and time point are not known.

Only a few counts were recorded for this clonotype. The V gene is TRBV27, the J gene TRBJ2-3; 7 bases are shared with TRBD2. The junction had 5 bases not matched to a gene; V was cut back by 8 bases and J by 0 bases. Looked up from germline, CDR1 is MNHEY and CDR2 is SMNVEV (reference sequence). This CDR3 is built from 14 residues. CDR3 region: CASGEGLSTDTQYF. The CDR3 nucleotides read TGTGCCAGCGGGGAGGGCTTGAGCACAGATACGCAGTATTTT.

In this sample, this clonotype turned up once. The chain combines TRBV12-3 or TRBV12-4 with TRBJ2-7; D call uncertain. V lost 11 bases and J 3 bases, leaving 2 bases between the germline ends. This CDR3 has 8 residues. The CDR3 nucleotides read TGTGCCGGCTACGAGCAGTACTTC. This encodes CAGYEQYF.

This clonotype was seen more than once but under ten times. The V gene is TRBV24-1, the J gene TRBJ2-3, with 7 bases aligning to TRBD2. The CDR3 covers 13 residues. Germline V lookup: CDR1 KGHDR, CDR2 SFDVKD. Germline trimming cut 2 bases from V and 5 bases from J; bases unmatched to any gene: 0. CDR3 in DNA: TGTGCCACCAGTGATTGGGGGGGAGATACGCAGTATTTT. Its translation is CATSDWGGDTQYF.

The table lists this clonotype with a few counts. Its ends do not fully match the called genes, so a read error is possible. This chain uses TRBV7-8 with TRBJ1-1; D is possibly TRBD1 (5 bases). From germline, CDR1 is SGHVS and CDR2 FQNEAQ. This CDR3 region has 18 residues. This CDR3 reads CASSPRLRRVGENAEAFF. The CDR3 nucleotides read TGTGCCAGCAGCCCCCGACTCCGACGGGTGGGGGAGAACGCTGAAGCTTTCTTT.

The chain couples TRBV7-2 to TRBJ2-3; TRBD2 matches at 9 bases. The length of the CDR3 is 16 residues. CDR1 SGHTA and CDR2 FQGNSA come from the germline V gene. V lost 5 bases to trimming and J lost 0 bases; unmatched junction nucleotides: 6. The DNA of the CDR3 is TGTGCCAGCAGCCCTACTAGCGGGTTAAGCACAGATACGCAGTATTTT. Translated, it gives CASSPTSGLSTDTQYF.

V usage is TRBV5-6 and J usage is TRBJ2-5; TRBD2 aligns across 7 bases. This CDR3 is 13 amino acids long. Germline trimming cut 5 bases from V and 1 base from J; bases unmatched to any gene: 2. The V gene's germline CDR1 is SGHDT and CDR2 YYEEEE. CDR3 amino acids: CASRLAIQETQYF. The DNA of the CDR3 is TGTGCCAGCAGACTAGCGATCCAAGAGACCCAGTACTTC.

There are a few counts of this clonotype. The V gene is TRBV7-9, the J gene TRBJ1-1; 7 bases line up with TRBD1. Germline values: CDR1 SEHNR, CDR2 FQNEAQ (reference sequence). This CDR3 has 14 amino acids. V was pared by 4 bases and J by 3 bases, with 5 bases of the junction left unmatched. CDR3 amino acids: CASSSGQVYTEAFF. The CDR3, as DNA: TGTGCCAGCAGCTCCGGACAGGTTTACACTGAAGCTTTCTTT.

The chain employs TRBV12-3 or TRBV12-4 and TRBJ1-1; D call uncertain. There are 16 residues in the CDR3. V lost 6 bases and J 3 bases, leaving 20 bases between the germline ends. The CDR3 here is CASSPSLWVSDTEAFF. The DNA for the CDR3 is TGTGCCAGCAGCCCCTCGTTGTGGGTGTCCGACACTGAAGCTTTCTTT.

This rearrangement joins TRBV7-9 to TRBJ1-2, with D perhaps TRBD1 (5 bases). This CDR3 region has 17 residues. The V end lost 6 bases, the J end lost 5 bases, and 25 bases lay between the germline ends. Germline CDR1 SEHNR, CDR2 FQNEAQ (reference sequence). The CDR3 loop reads CASRYHAGGLLEYGYTF. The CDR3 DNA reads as TGTGCCAGCAGATATCACGCGGGGGGACTCCTTGAGTATGGCTACACCTTC. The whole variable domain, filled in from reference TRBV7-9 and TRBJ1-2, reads DTGVSQNPRHKITKRGQNVTFRCDPISEHNRLYWYRQTLGQGPEFLTYFQNEAQLEKSRLLSDRFSAERPKGSFSTLEIQRTEQGDSAMYLCASRYHAGGLLEYGYTFGSGTRLTVV.

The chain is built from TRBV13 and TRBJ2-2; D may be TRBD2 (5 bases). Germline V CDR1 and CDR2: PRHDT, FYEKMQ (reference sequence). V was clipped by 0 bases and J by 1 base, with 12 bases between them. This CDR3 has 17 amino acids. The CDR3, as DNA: TGTGCCAGCAGCTTAGGCCGGAGGTCTGGGAACACCGGGGAGCTGTTTTTT. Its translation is CASSLGRRSGNTGELFF.

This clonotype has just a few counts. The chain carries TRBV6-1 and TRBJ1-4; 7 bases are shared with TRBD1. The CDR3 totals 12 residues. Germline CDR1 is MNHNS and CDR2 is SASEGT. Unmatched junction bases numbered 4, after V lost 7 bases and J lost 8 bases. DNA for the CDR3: TGTGCCAGCACGCAGGGGGAAGAAAAACTGTTTTTT. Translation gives CASTQGEEKLFF.

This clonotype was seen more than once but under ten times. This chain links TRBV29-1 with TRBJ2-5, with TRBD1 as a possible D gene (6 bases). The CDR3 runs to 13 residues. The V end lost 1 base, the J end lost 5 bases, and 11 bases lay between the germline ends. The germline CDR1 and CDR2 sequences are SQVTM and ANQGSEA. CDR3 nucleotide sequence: TGCAGCGTTGAAGGTTGGGGGCCGGAGACCCAGTACTTC. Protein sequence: CSVEGWGPETQYF.

The CDR3 loop is CASSWTGEGVEAFF. The CDR3 region has the DNA TGTGCCAGCAGTTGGACAGGAGAGGGAGTTGAAGCTTTCTTT. This chain connects TRBV6-5 to TRBJ1-1, with 7 bases matching TRBD1. The CDR3 is 14 amino acids. CDR1 and CDR2 (germline): MNHEY, SVGAGI. J lost 7 bases, V lost 4 bases, and 9 bases had no gene match.

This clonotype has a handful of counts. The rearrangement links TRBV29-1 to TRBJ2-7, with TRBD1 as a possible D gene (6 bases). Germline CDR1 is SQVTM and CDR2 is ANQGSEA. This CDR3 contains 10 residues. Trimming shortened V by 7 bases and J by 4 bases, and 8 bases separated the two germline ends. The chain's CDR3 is CSAGEYEQYF. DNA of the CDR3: TGCAGCGCAGGGGAATACGAGCAGTACTTC.

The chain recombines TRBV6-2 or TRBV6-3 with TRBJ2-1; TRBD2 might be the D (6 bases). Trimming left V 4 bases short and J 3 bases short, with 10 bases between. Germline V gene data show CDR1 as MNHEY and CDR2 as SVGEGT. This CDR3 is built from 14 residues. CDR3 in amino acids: CASSSKGLYNEQFF. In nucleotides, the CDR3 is TGTGCCAGCAGTTCTAAGGGACTCTACAATGAGCAGTTCTTC.

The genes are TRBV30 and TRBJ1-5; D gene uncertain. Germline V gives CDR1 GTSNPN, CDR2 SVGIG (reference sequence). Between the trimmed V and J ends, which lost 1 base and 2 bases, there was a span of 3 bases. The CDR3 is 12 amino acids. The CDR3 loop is CAWSGGNQPQHF. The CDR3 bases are TGTGCCTGGAGTGGGGGCAATCAGCCCCAGCATTTT.

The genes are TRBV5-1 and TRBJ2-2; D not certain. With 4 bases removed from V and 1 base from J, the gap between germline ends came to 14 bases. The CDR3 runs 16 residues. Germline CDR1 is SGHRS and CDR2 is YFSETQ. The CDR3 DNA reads TGCGCCAGCAGCCGTACTCAGGTGCTGAACACCGGGGAGCTGTTTTTT. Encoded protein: CASSRTQVLNTGELFF.

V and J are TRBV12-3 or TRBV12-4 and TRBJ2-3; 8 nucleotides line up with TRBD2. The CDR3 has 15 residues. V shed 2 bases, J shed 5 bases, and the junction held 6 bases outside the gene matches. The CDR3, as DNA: TGTGCCAGCAGTTTATCCAGCGGGGGTGGAGATACGCAGTATTTT. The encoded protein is CASSLSSGGGDTQYF.

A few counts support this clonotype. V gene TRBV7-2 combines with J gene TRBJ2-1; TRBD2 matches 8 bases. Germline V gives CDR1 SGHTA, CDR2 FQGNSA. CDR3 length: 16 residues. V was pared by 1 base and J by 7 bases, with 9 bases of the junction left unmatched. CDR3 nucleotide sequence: TGTGCCAGCAGCTTAGATGGTCTAGCGGGTGCAAATGAGCAGTTCTTC. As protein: CASSLDGLAGANEQFF.